This T cell receptor (beta chain) is from a study of neurological immune-mediated disorders. In this sample, this clonotype turned up many times. TCRdb independently ran MiXCR on the 5' RACE reads; one entry per CDR3 protein. This sample yields some 50,000 distinct CDR3 sequences, of which under 2% are seen a single time; less than 2.5% belongs to the top ten. Germline trimming cut 4 bases from V and 3 bases from J; bases unmatched to any gene: 10. The CDR3 runs 18 residues. Germline CDR1 reads SGDLS; CDR2 reads YYNGEE. The chain recombines TRBV9 with TRBJ2-3; 14 bases map to TRBD2. The sequencing sample was made of PBMCs. This receptor was identified in a woman aged 40 to 50 with multiple sclerosis. In DNA form, the CDR3 reads TGTGCCAGCAGCTTCCTGACTAGCGGGGGGGCGGGGACAGATACGCAGTATTTT. Translated, it gives CASSFLTSGGAGTDTQYF.